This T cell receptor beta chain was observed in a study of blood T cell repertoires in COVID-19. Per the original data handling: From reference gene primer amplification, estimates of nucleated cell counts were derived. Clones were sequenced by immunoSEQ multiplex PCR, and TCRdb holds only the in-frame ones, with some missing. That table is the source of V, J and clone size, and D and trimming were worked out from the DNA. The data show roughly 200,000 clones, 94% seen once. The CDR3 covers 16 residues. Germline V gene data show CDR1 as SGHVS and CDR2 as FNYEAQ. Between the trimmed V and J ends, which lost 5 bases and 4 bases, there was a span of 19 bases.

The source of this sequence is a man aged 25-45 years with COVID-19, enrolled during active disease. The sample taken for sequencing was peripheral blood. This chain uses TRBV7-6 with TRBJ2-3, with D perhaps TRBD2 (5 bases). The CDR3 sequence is CASSPNGVLLADTQYF. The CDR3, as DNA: TGTGCCAGCAGCCCCAACGGGGTCCTACTGGCAGATACGCAGTATTTT.